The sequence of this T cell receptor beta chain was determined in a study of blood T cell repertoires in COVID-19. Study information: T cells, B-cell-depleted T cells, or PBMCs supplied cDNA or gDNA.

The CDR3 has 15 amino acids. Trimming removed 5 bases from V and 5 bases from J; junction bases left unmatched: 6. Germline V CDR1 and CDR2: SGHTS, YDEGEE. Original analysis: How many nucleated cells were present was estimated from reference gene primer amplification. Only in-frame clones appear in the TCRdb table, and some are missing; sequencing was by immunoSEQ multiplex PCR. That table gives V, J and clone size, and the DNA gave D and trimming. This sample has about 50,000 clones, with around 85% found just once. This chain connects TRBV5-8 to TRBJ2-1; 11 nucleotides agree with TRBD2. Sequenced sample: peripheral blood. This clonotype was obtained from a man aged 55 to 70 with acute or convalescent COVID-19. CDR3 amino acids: CASRLAGGPNNEQFF. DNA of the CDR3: TGTGCCAGCAGGCTAGCGGGAGGCCCAAACAATGAGCAGTTCTTC.